This entry is about one T cell receptor beta chain. Its antigen is unknown. This sample is part of a study of T cell responses to AZD1222 COVID-19 vaccine. Notes on the study in general: Compared with day 0, the breadth and depth of the Spike-specific TCR repertoire rose significantly after two doses of AZD1222. Just a handful of AZD1222 recipients tested seropositive at baseline.

This CDR3 spans 15 amino acids. CDR1 and CDR2 from the germline V gene are KGHSH and LQKENI. J was trimmed by 6 bases and V by 3 bases; bases with no gene match: 4. Profiled with immunoSEQ multiplex PCR; TCRdb holds only in-frame clones, not every one. The sample has 130,000 or so clones, roughly 93% seen once; the top ten hold less than 1.3%. The specimen was peripheral blood, collected 28 days after the second AZD1222 dose. This rearrangement joins TRBV18 to TRBJ2-7; 14 nucleotides line up with TRBD2. The clonotype was recovered from an adult who received the AZD1222 COVID-19 vaccine. DNA of the CDR3: TGTGCCAGCTCACCTGCCGGGACTAGCGGGGGCGAGCAGTACTTC. Translated, it gives CASSPAGTSGGEQYF.